The 8 T cell receptor beta chains reported below all come from one sample, sequenced in a study of cytomegalovirus exposure and HLA in healthy donors. A multiplex PCR was run with 60 Vbeta primers and 13 Jbeta primers. The repertoire was sequenced with immunoSEQ multiplex PCR; TCRdb's copy has only in-frame clones and lacks some. The table lists 200,000 or so clones, around 80% of them singletons. The sequencing input was PBMCs. These TCRs come from a woman aged 18-29 years in good health and CMV-seropositive.

The gene calls are TRBV19 and TRBJ1-1; D possibly corresponds to TRBD1 (5 bases). This CDR3 spans 18 amino acids. Germline loops: CDR1 LNHDA, CDR2 SQIVND (reference sequence). V shed 5 bases and J shed 7 bases, with 29 bases lying between them. The chain's CDR3 is CASSPTVRAFSRYGEAFF. In nucleotides, the CDR3 is TGTGCCAGTAGTCCCACGGTCAGGGCGTTCTCTAGGTACGGTGAAGCTTTCTTT.

The genes are TRBV18 and TRBJ2-7; 8 positions agree with TRBD1. The CDR3 is made up of 14 amino acids. The V and J ends lost 4 bases and 2 bases, in that order; junction bases with no gene match: 4. CDR1 is KGHSH and CDR2 is LQKENI in the germline V gene. CDR3 in DNA: TGTGCCAGCTCACGGGACAGGTCCACCTACGAGCAGTACTTC. This codes for CASSRDRSTYEQYF.

This clone is a singleton in its sample. V usage is TRBV7-9 and J usage is TRBJ2-3; maybe TRBD2 (5 bases). The V end lost 1 base, the J end lost 5 bases, and 10 bases lay between the germline ends. CDR1 is SEHNR and CDR2 is FQNEAQ in the germline V gene (reference sequence). CDR3 length: 14 amino acids. This CDR3 is CASSLGLAQDTQYF. As DNA, the CDR3 is TGTGCCAGCAGCTTAGGGCTAGCTCAAGATACGCAGTATTTT.

The chain joins TRBV4-1 to TRBJ1-6; a possible D gene is TRBD1 (5 bases). The V end lost 1 base, the J end lost 9 bases, and 16 bases lay between the germline ends. The germline gives CDR1 MGHRA, CDR2 YSYEKL. CDR3 length: 16 residues. CDR3 loop: CASSQGSGDWGSPLHF. CDR3 nucleotide sequence: TGCGCCAGCAGCCAAGGGTCGGGGGACTGGGGTTCACCCCTCCACTTT.

The chain uses TRBV6-4 and TRBJ1-5; TRBD1 matches at 7 bases. Trimming at V came to 1 base and at J to 1 base, leaving 7 bases not matched to a gene. Germline V lookup: CDR1 MRHNA, CDR2 SNTAGT. This CDR3 comprises 17 residues. The CDR3 DNA reads as TGTGCCAGCAGTGACTGCTACAGGGGTAGAAGCAATCAGCCCCAGCATTTT. Amino acid sequence: CASSDCYRGRSNQPQHF.

V gene TRBV28 combines with J gene TRBJ2-7, with TRBD1 matching over 8 bases. Germline-derived CDR1 and CDR2 are MDHEN and SYDVKM. With 6 bases clipped from V and 1 base from J, the junction kept 5 bases outside the gene matches. The CDR3 has 14 residues. DNA for the CDR3: TGTGCCAGCAGACCCCGGGACAGGTCCTACGAGCAGTACTTC. Residues: CASRPRDRSYEQYF.

CDR3 protein: CASSDTGATNEKLFF. Here the CDR3 DNA reads TGTGCCAGCAGCGACACAGGTGCAACTAATGAAAAACTGTTTTTT. This chain joins TRBV6-5 and TRBJ1-4; a possible D gene is TRBD1 (5 bases). The germline V gene encodes CDR1 MNHEY and CDR2 SVGAGI. V was clipped by 6 bases and J by 0 bases, with 11 bases between them. The CDR3 totals 15 residues.

The chain is built from TRBV6-5 and TRBJ1-5; D remains unclear. In germline, CDR1 is MNHEY, CDR2 SVGAGI. V was shortened by 2 bases and J by 2 bases, with 10 bases between the two germline ends. CDR3 length: 15 residues. DNA for the CDR3: TGTGCCAGCAGTTACAGTGGAGAGGGCAATCAGCCCCAGCATTTT. This codes for CASSYSGEGNQPQHF.